The rows below give T cell receptor beta chains drawn from one sample of a study of blood T cell repertoires in COVID-19. The table came from immunoSEQ multiplex PCR; TCRdb's copy has only in-frame clones and leaves some out. The repertoire holds fewer than 300,000 clones, with roughly 85% as singletons. Material: PBMCs or T cells enriched from blood (not recorded which). These receptors were collected from a woman aged 45 to 65 who had recovered from COVID-19. The CDR3 runs from the conserved cysteine through the conserved F or W. A D gene is named only where the DNA matches it firmly. The size entry is marked missing in some rows and otherwise reads once, few, many or a size class.

TRBV10-3	TRBD1	TRBJ1-1	-	TGTGCCACCTACCAGGGGGCTGGGAACACTGAAGCTTTCTTT	CATYQGAGNTEAFF
TRBV6-1	TRBD2	TRBJ2-5	-	TGTGCCAGCAGTGGGCATATATCTAGCGGTCCGGGGACCCAGTACTTC	CASSGHISSGPGTQYF
TRBV7-3	TRBD2	TRBJ2-5	-	TGTGCCAGCAGCCCGGGGACTAGCGGGGCGCAAGAGACCCAGTACTTC	CASSPGTSGAQETQYF
TRBV12-3/TRBV12-4	-	TRBJ2-7	-	TGTGCCAGCAGTTTCCAACTCTACGAGCAGTACTTC	CASSFQLYEQYF
TRBV2	-	TRBJ1-3	-	TGTGCCAGCAAGGCAGGGGCCACCGGAAACACCATATATTTT	CASKAGATGNTIYF
TRBV6-5	-	TRBJ1-1	few	TGTGCCAGCAGTTATGGAGGCGGTGAAGCTTTCTTT	CASSYGGGEAFF
TRBV5-1	TRBD1	TRBJ1-1	-	TGCGCCAGCAGCTTGGTATTCCAGGGGGCCACTGAAGCTTTCTTT	CASSLVFQGATEAFF
TRBV29-1	TRBD1	TRBJ2-1	-	TGCAGCGTCTCCGGACAGGGCTACAATGAGCAGTTCTTC	CSVSGQGYNEQFF
TRBV19	TRBD1	TRBJ1-1	-	TGTGCCAGTAGTACACAGGGGCAAATGCGAGGAGCTTTCTTT	CASSTQGQMRGAFF
TRBV2	TRBD1	TRBJ1-5	few	TGTGCCAGCAAACCTGGGTCGGACAGGGGAAACCAGCCCCAGCATTTT	CASKPGSDRGNQPQHF
TRBV5-1	TRBD2	TRBJ2-7	-	TGCGCCAGCAGCGGCCGCGCGGGGGAGGGCGAGCAGTACTTC	CASSGRAGEGEQYF
TRBV27	-	TRBJ2-4	-	TGTGCCAGCAGTTTAGCTAGCTGGGCCAAAAACATTCAGTACTTC	CASSLASWAKNIQYF
TRBV7-8	TRBD1	TRBJ1-2	-	TGTGCCAGCAGCTTAGAACGACAGGGACTCTATGGCTACACCTTC	CASSLERQGLYGYTF
TRBV3-1/TRBV3-2	-	TRBJ1-6	-	TGTGCCAGCAGCCAAGATTGGGCAGGGGTAAGGAATTCACCCCTCCACTTT	CASSQDWAGVRNSPLHF
TRBV19	TRBD2	TRBJ2-1	-	TGTGCCACCTCTAGCGGTACATACAATGAGCAGTTCTTC	CATSSGTYNEQFF
TRBV19	TRBD1	TRBJ1-2	-	TGTGCCAGTAGCCCCGGGACAGCTAACTATGGCTACACCTTC	CASSPGTANYGYTF
TRBV18	-	TRBJ2-7	-	TGTGCCAGCTCACCAGGCAGGGGACAAATCGAGCAGTACTTC	CASSPGRGQIEQYF
TRBV5-5	-	TRBJ2-1	once	TGTGCCAGCAGCTTGGGAGACAATGAGCAGTTCTTC	CASSLGDNEQFF
TRBV2	-	TRBJ2-7	-	TGTGCCAGCAGTGAAGAAGCGATACCAGGGCCTGTAAGTAACGAGCAGTACTTC	CASSEEAIPGPVSNEQYF
TRBV4-2	-	TRBJ1-2	-	TGTGCCAGCAGCCAAGGAGGGGGGGCCGGATATGGCTACACCTTC	CASSQGGGAGYGYTF
TRBV29-1	TRBD1	TRBJ2-1	-	TGCAGCGTAGCCGGGACAGCCTACAATGAGCAGTTCTTC	CSVAGTAYNEQFF
TRBV7-2	-	TRBJ1-2	-	TGTGCCAGCAGCTTAATGCCCAGGACTGCTGGATATGGCTACACCTTC	CASSLMPRTAGYGYTF
TRBV29-1	TRBD2	TRBJ2-1	-	TGCAGCGTGCGCCGGGAGGGCAATGAGCAGTTCTTC	CSVRREGNEQFF
TRBV6-6	-	TRBJ2-7	once	TGTGCCAGCACCCCGGCCCAGCGGGCGAGCTACGAGCAGTACTTC	CASTPAQRASYEQYF
TRBV2	TRBD1	TRBJ1-1	-	TGTGCCAGCAGCGCTACGGGACAGGAGACCACTGAAGCTTTCTTT	CASSATGQETTEAFF
TRBV7-9	TRBD1	TRBJ1-3	-	TGTGCCAGCAGTTCAACTGAGACAGGGCGGAACACCATATATTTT	CASSSTETGRNTIYF
TRBV27	TRBD1	TRBJ2-2	once	TGTGCCAGCAGTTTATGGGGCAGGGGGCCGAGAACCGGGGAGCTGTTTTTT	CASSLWGRGPRTGELFF
TRBV7-2	TRBD2	TRBJ2-7	few	TGTGCCAGCAGCTACGTAGCGGGAGAGGGCTACGAGCAGTACTTC	CASSYVAGEGYEQYF
TRBV9	TRBD1	TRBJ1-3	-	TGTGCCAGCAGCGAGACCCCAGGGGGCTCTGGAAACACCATATATTTT	CASSETPGGSGNTIYF
TRBV7-2	TRBD2	TRBJ2-7	-	TGTGCCAGCAGCTCGAGGACTAGCGGGAGGGCGGGGGAGCAGTACTTC	CASSSRTSGRAGEQYF
TRBV6-5	TRBD1	TRBJ1-6	-	TGTGCCAGCAGCCGGACAGGGGGACAAAATTCACCCCTCCACTTT	CASSRTGGQNSPLHF
TRBV19	TRBD1	TRBJ2-5	-	TGTGCCAGTACCGGACGGACAGGGGACCAAGAGACCCAGTACTTC	CASTGRTGDQETQYF
TRBV19	TRBD2	TRBJ2-1	-	TGTGCCAGTAGTCCAAGCGGGGGGTACAATGAGCAGTTCTTC	CASSPSGGYNEQFF
TRBV7-2	-	TRBJ2-1	-	TGTGCCAGCAGTCTCATGACAGGAGGCATTAGGAATGAGCAGTTCTTC	CASSLMTGGIRNEQFF
TRBV7-6	TRBD2	TRBJ2-3	-	TGTGCCAGCAGCCCGCTCCGGGGGGGGGCCGAAAACACAGATACGCAGTATTTT	CASSPLRGGAENTDTQYF
TRBV27	-	TRBJ1-1	-	TGTGCCAGCAGTTCCACAGGGTTGGCAACTGAAGCTTTCTTT	CASSSTGLATEAFF
TRBV19	-	TRBJ2-5	-	TGTGCCAGTAGGTCCCCCGGGCGGGCGGACCAAGAGACCCAGTACTTC	CASRSPGRADQETQYF
TRBV16	TRBD1	TRBJ1-5	-	TGTGCCAGCAGCTGGGCGGACAGGGAGGACCAGCCCCAGCATTTT	CASSWADREDQPQHF
TRBV18	TRBD1	TRBJ2-5	-	TGTGCCAGCTCACCTCGACAGGGAGAAGAGACCCAGTACTTC	CASSPRQGEETQYF
TRBV4-1	TRBD1	TRBJ1-2	-	TGCGCCAGCAGCCAAGATCAGGGGGCTTTTGGCTACACCTTC	CASSQDQGAFGYTF
TRBV6-4	TRBD2	TRBJ2-3	-	TGTGCCAGCAGTGAAGGCGGGGGGGCGTCCGATACGCAGTATTTT	CASSEGGGASDTQYF
TRBV27	TRBD1	TRBJ1-5	once	TGTGCCAGCAGGAGAATGACAGGGGGCGGGCAGCCCCAGCATTTT	CASRRMTGGGQPQHF
TRBV4-1	-	TRBJ2-2	many	TGCGCCAGCAGCCCAGGCACCGGGGAGCTGTTTTTT	CASSPGTGELFF